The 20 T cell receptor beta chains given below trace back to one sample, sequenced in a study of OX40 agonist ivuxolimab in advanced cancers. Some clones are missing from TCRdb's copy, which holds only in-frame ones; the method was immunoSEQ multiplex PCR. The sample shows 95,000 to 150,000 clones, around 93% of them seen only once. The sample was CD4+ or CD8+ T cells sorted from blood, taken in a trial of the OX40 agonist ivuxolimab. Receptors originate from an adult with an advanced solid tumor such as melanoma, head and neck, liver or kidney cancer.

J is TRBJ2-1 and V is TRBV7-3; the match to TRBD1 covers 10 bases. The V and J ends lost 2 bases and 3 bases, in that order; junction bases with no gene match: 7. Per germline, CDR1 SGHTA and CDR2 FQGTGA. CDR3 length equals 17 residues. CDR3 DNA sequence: TGTGCCAGCAGCTTAGCGACAGGGGGCAATCGCTACAATGAGCAGTTCTTC. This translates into CASSLATGGNRYNEQFF.

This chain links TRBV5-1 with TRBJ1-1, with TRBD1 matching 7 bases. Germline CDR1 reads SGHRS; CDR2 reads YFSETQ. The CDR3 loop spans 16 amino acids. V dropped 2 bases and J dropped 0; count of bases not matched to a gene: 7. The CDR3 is CASSFDIGQVNTEAFF. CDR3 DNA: TGCGCCAGCAGCTTCGATATAGGACAGGTGAACACTGAAGCTTTCTTT. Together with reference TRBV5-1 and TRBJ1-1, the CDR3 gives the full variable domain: KAGVTQTPRYLIKTRGQQVTLSCSPISGHRSVSWYQQTPGQGLQFLFEYFSETQRNKGNFPGRFSGRQFSNSRSEMNVSTLELGDSALYLCASSFDIGQVNTEAFFGQGTRLTVV.

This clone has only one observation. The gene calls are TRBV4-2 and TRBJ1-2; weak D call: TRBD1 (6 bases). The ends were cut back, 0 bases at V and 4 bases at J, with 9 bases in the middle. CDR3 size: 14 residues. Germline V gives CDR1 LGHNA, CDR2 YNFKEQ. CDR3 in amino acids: CASSQDADSYGYTF. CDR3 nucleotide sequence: TGTGCCAGCAGCCAAGATGCGGACAGCTATGGCTACACCTTC.

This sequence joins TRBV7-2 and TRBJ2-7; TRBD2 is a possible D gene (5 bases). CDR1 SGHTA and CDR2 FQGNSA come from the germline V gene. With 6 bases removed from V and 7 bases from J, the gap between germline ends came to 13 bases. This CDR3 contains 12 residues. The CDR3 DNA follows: TGTGCCAGCAGTCCAACTAGTCGGGAGCAGTACTTC. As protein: CASSPTSREQYF.

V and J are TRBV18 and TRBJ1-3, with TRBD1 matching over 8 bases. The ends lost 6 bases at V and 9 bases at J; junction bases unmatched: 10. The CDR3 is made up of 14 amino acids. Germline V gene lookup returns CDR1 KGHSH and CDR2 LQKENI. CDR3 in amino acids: CASSQPGTGATIYF. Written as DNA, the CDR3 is TGTGCCAGCTCCCAACCCGGGACAGGAGCCACCATATATTTT.

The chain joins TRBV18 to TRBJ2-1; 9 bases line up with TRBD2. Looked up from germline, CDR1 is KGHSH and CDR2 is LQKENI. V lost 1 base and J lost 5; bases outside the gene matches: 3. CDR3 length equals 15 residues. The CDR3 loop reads CASSPLAGDDNEQFF. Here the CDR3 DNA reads TGTGCCAGCTCACCACTAGCGGGAGACGACAATGAGCAGTTCTTC.

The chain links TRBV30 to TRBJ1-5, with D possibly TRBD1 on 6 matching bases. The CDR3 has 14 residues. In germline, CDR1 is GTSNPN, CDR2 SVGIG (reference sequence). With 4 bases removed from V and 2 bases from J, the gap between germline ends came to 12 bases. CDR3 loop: CAWKGGVGNQPQHF. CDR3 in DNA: TGTGCCTGGAAGGGGGGCGTTGGCAATCAGCCCCAGCATTTT.

CDR3 nucleotide sequence: TGCGCCAGCAGCCAAGTTTTGGGAAGTGGAAACACCATATATTTT. Amino acid sequence: CASSQVLGSGNTIYF. This sequence joins TRBV4-3 and TRBJ1-3, with D unclear. There are 15 residues in the CDR3. The V gene lost 1 base and the J gene lost 3 bases, with 10 bases spanning the gap. Germline CDR1 LGHNA, CDR2 YSLEER.

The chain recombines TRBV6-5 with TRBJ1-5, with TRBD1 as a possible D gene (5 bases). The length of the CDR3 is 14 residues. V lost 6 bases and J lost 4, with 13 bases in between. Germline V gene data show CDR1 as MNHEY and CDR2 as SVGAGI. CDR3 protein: CASSPDSANQPQHF. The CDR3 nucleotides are TGTGCCAGCAGCCCCGACAGCGCAAATCAGCCCCAGCATTTT.

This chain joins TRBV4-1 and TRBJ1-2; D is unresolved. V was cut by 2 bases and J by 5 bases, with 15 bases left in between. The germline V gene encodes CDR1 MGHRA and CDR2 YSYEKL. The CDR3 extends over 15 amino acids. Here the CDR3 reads CASSQNLAGRYGYTF. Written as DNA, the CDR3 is TGCGCCAGCAGCCAAAACCTGGCGGGGAGATATGGCTACACCTTC.

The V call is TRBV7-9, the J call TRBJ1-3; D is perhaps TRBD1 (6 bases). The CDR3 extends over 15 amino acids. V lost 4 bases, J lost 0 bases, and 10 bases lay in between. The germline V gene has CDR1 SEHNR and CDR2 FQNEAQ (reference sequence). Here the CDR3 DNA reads TGTGCCAGCAGCTCCAGGGGTACCTCTGGAAACACCATATATTTT. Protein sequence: CASSSRGTSGNTIYF.

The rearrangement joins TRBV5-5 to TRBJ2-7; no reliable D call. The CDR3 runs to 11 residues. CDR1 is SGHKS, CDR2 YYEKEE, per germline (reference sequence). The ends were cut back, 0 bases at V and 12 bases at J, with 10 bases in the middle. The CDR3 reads CASSLGAGSYF. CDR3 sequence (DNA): TGTGCCAGCAGCTTGGGGGCTGGGTCGTACTTC.

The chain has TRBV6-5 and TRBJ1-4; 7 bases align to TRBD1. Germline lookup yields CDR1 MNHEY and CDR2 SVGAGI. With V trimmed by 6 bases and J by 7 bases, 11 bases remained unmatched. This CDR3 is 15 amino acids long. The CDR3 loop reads CASRGLGQGGEKLFF. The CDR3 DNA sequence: TGTGCCAGCAGGGGGCTGGGCCAGGGGGGTGAAAAACTGTTTTTT.

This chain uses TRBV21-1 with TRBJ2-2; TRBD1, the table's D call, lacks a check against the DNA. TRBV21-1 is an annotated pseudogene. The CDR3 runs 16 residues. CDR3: CANILTGGSVGGELFF. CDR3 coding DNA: TGTGCCAATATTCTTACAGGGGGCTCAGTGGGCGGGGAGCTGTTTTTT.

As DNA, the CDR3 is TGTGCCAGCAGTTACTCGCTGGTGGACGAGCAGTACTTC. It encodes CASSYSLVDEQYF. V usage is TRBV6-6 and J usage is TRBJ2-7; D gene uncertain. CDR3 length: 13 residues. V lost 0 bases and J lost 5, with 8 bases in between. CDR1 and CDR2 (germline): MNHNY, SVGAGI (reference sequence).

The CDR3 spells CASSPKADSGNTIYF. In DNA form, the CDR3 reads TGTGCCAGCTCACCAAAGGCTGACTCTGGAAACACCATATATTTT. The V and J genes are TRBV18 and TRBJ1-3; D uncertain. The CDR3 has 15 residues. Germline V gives CDR1 KGHSH, CDR2 LQKENI. The V end lost 2 bases, the J end lost 0 bases, and 8 bases lay between the germline ends.

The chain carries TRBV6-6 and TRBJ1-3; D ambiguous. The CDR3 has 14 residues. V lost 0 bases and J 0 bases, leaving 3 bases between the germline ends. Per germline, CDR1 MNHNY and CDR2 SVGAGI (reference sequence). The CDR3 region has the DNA TGTGCCAGCAGTTACTCTAGCTCTGGAAACACCATATATTTT. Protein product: CASSYSSSGNTIYF.

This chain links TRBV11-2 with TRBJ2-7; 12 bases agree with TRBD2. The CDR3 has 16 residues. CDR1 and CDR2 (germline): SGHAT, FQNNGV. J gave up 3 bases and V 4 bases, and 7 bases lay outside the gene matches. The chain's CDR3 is CASSSAGLAGHYEQYF. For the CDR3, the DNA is TGTGCCAGCAGCTCCGCCGGACTAGCGGGGCACTACGAGCAGTACTTC.

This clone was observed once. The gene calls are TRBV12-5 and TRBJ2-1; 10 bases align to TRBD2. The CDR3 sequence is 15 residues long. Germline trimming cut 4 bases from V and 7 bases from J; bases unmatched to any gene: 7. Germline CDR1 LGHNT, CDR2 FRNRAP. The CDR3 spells CASGYSGGLGNEQFF. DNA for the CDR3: TGTGCTAGTGGTTATAGCGGGGGGCTAGGAAATGAGCAGTTCTTC.

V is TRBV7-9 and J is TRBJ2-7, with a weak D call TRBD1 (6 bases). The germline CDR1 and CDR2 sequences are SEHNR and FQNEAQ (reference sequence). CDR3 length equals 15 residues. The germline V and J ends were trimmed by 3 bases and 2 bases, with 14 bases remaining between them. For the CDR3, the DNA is TGTGCCAGCAGCTTTACTGGTAGACAGGCCTACGAGCAGTACTTC. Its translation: CASSFTGRQAYEQYF.